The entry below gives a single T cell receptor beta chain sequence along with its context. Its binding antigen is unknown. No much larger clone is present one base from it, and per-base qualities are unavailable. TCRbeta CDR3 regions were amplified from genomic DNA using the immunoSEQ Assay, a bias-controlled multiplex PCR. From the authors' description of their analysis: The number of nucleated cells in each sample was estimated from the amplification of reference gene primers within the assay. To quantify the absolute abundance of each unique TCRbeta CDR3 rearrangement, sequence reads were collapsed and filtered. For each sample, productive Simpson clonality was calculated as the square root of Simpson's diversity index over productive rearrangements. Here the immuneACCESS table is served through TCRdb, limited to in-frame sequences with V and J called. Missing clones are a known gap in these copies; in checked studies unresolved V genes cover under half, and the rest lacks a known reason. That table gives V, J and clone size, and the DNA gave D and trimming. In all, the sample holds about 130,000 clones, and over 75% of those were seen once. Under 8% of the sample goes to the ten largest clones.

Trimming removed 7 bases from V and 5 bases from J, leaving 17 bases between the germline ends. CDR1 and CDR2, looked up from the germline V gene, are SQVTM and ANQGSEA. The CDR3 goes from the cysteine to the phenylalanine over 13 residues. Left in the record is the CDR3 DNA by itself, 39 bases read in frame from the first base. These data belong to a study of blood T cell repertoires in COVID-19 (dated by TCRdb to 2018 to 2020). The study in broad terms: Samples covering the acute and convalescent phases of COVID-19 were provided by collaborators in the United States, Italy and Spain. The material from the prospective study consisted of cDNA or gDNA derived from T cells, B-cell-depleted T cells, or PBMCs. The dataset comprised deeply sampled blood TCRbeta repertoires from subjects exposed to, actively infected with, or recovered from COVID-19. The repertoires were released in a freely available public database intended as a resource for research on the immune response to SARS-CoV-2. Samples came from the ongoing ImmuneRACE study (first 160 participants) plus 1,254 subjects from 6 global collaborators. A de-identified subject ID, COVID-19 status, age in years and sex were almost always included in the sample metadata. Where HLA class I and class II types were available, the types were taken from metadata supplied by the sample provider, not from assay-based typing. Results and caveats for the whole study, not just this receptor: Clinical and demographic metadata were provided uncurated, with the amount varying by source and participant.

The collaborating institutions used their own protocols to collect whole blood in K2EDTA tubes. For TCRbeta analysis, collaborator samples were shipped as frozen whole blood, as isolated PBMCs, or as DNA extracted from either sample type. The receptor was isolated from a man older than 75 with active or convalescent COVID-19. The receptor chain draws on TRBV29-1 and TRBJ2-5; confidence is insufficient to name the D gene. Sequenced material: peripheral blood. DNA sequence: TGCAGCGGGGCACGTATCATAGGCGAGACCCAGTACTTC. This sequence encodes CSGARIIGETQYF. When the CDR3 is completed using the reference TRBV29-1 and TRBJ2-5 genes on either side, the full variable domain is SAVISQKPSRDICQRGTSLTIQCQVDSQVTMMFWYRQQPGQSLTLIATANQGSEATYESGFVIDKFPISRPNLTFSTLTVSNMSPEDSSIYLCSGARIIGETQYFGPGTRLLVL.